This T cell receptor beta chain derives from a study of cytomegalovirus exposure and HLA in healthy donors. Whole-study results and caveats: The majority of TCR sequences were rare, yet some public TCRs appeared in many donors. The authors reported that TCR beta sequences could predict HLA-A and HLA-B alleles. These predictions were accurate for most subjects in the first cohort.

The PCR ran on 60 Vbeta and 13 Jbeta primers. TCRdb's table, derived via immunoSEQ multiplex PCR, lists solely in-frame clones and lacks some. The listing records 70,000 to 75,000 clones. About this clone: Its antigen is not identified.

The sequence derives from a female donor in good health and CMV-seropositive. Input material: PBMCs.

The CDR3 DNA is TGCGCCAGCAGACTAGGCATCTCTGGGGCCAACGTCCTGACTTTC. This translates into CASRLGISGANVLTF. V is TRBV5-1 and J is TRBJ2-6, with D tentatively TRBD2 (5 bases). Per germline, CDR1 SGHRS and CDR2 YFSETQ. This CDR3 has 15 amino acids. The V and J ends lost 5 bases and 0 bases respectively, with 9 bases between them.